These 8 T cell receptor beta chains were sequenced from one sample in a study of identifying expanded T cells in peripheral blood. TCRdb's table, derived via immunoSEQ multiplex PCR, lists solely in-frame clones and lacks some. Among approximately 57,000 clones listed, 89% were seen once. The specimen sequenced was blood. All receptors derive from a person between 18 and 75 years old in good health.

The rearrangement joins TRBV7-8 to TRBJ1-1; 7 positions match TRBD1. Germline V gene lookup returns CDR1 SGHVS and CDR2 FQNEAQ. Trimming cost V 4 bases and J 5 bases; bases outside gene matches: 4. CDR3 size: 13 residues. The CDR3 loop is CASSSTGKTEAFF. DNA of the CDR3: TGTGCCAGCAGCTCGACAGGGAAGACTGAAGCTTTCTTT.

The gene calls are TRBV27 and TRBJ2-3; a possible D gene is TRBD1 (6 bases). The CDR3 covers 13 residues. V dropped 6 bases and J dropped 5 bases, with 12 bases sitting between them. The germline gives CDR1 MNHEY, CDR2 SMNVEV (reference sequence). CDR3 loop: CASRSLGGDTQYF. The CDR3 DNA is TGTGCCAGCAGGAGCTTAGGGGGAGATACGCAGTATTTT.

The rearrangement links TRBV27 to TRBJ1-1; tentatively, D is TRBD1 (6 bases). The CDR3 totals 14 residues. Germline assignment: CDR1 MNHEY and CDR2 SMNVEV (reference sequence). V gave up 6 bases and J gave up 4 bases, with 15 bases separating them. In DNA form, the CDR3 reads TGTGCCAGCAGCCCAAGGGGGGGTACCACTGAAGCTTTCTTT. Translation: CASSPRGGTTEAFF.

The CDR3 bases are TGTGCCAGCAGCAGCAGAAAGACCTATGGCTACACCTTC. This encodes CASSSRKTYGYTF. The chain recombines TRBV7-6 with TRBJ1-2; D gene uncertain. The germline V and J ends were trimmed by 5 bases and 4 bases, with 11 bases remaining between them. The CDR3 sequence is 13 residues long. Germline values: CDR1 SGHVS, CDR2 FNYEAQ.

The chain's CDR3 is CASRPSGPDTQYF. The CDR3 DNA is TGTGCCAGCAGACCCTCAGGGCCAGATACGCAGTATTTT. The rearrangement links TRBV6-5 to TRBJ2-3, with a tentative D call TRBD1 (5 bases). The CDR3 consists of 13 residues. V was pared by 6 bases and J by 4 bases, with 11 bases between. The V gene's germline CDR1 is MNHEY and CDR2 SVGAGI.

This chain links TRBV5-1 with TRBJ2-5, with D possibly TRBD1 on 6 matching bases. CDR3 size: 15 residues. Germline V lookup: CDR1 SGHRS, CDR2 YFSETQ. V was trimmed by 1 base and J by 5 bases, leaving 15 bases between them. This CDR3 reads CASSLSFRGIETQYF. The CDR3 DNA is TGCGCCAGCAGCTTGTCATTCAGGGGTATTGAGACCCAGTACTTC.

The CDR3 DNA is TGTGCCAGCAGTTACACTTCTGAAAAACTGTTTTTT. Its translation is CASSYTSEKLFF. This chain links TRBV6-6 with TRBJ1-4; D is undetermined. Between the trimmed V and J ends, which lost 2 bases and 7 bases, there was a span of 5 bases. The CDR3 contains 12 residues. The germline gives CDR1 MNHNY, CDR2 SVGAGI (reference sequence).

This clone was observed a handful of times. This sequence joins TRBV30 and TRBJ1-6; D is perhaps TRBD1 (5 bases). CDR3 length: 14 residues. The germline CDR1 and CDR2 sequences are GTSNPN and SVGIG (reference sequence). V shed 3 bases and J shed 6 bases, with 12 bases lying between them. CDR3 sequence: CAWSLHGGNSPLHF. CDR3 bases: TGTGCCTGGAGCCTACACGGGGGTAATTCACCCCTCCACTTT.